This T cell receptor beta chain comes out of a study of T cells in localized non-small cell lung cancer. Concerning this clone: Its antigen is not known.

Study observations and caveats: Paired adjacent lung recovered a median around 52 of the top 100 tumor clones. Adjacent uninvolved lung had the highest clonality, suggesting focused antigen responses.

Using immunoSEQ multiplex PCR, the repertoire was profiled, and TCRdb retains in-frame clones only, with some absent. The top ten hold roughly 3.9% of the sample, which has approximately 88,000 clones, approximately 90% seen once. There are 14 residues in the CDR3. Trimming took off 8 bases at V and 2 bases at J, with 15 bases between the two ends. Germline assignment: CDR1 MNHEY and CDR2 SMNVEV (reference sequence). The input for sequencing was PBMCs, taken before any cancer treatment. The origin of this receptor is a woman between 35 and 75 years old with stage II squamous cell lung carcinoma. V is TRBV27 and J is TRBJ1-1; D remains ambiguous. CDR3 sequence reads: CASRSRKTNTEAFF. In nucleotides, the CDR3 is TGTGCCAGCCGTAGCCGGAAAACCAACACTGAAGCTTTCTTT.